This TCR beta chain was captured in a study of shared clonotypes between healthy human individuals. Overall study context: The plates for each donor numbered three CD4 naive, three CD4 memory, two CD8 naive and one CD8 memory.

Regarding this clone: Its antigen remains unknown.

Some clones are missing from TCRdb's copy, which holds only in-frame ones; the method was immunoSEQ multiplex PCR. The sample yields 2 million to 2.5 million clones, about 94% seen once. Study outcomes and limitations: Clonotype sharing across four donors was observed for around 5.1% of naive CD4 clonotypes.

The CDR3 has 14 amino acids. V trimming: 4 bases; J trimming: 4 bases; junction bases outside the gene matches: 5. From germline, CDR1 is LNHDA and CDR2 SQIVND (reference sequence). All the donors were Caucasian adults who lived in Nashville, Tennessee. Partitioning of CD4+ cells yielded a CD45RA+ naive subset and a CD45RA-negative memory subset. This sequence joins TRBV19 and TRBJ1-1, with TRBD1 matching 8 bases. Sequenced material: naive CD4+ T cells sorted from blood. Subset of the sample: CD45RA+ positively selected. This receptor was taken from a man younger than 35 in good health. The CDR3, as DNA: TGTGCCAGTAGTAACCAGGACAGGGCCACTGAAGCTTTCTTT. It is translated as CASSNQDRATEAFF.